This T cell receptor (beta chain) was sequenced in a study of vaccination and CD4 T cells after COVID-19. Findings of the study overall: A nonsignificant rise from around 20 to 38 was seen in the median number of SARS-CoV-2-reactive clonotypes.

Germline CDR1 is SGHVS and CDR2 is FQNEAQ. V lost 2 bases and J lost 5, with 12 bases in between. The CDR3 contains 14 residues. One entry per CDR3 protein, called by TCRdb with MiXCR from the PCR reads. The top ten clones hold approximately 0.99% of a sample with about 21,000 distinct CDR3 sequences, roughly 56% of them seen once. As regards this clonotype: Its antigen is unidentified.

The clonotype comes from a human donor who had recovered from COVID-19. The rearrangement links TRBV7-8 to TRBJ2-5; tentative D call: TRBD2 (5 bases). Sequencing was performed on CD4+ T cells from blood, taken before SARS-CoV-2 vaccination. The CDR3 region is CASSLLTRGETQYF. In nucleotides, the CDR3 is TGTGCCAGCAGCTTACTGACTCGCGGGGAGACCCAGTACTTC.